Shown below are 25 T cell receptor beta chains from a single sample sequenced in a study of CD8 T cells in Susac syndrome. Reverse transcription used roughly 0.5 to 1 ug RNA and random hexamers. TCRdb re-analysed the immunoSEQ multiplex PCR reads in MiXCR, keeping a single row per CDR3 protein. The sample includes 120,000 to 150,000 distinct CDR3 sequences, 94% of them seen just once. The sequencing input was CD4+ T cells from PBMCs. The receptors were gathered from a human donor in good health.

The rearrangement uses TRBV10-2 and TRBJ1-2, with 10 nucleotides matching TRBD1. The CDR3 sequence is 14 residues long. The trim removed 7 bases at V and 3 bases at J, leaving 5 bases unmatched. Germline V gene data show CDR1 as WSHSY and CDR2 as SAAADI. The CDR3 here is CASNRDRGDYGYTF. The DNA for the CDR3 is TGCGCCAGCAATCGGGACAGGGGTGACTATGGCTACACCTTC.

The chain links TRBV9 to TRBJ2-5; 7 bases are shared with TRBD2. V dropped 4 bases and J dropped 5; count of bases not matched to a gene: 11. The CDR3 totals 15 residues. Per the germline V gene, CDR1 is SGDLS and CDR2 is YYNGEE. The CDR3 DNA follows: TGTGCCAGCAGCCCACGGGGGGTACCCCACGAGACCCAGTACTTC. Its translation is CASSPRGVPHETQYF.

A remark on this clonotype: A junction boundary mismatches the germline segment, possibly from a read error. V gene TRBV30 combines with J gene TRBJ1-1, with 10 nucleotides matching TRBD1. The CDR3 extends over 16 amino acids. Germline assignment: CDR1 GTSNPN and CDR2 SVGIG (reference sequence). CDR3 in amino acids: CAWSVGWGQGNPEAFF. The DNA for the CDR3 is TGTGCCTGGAGTGTAGGGTGGGGACAGGGGAACCCTGAAGCTTTCTTT.

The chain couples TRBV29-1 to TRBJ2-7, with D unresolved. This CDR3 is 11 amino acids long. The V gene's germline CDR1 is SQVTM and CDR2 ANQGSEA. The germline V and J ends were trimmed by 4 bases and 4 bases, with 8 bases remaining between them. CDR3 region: CSVGKGYEQYF. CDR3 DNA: TGCAGCGTTGGGAAAGGATACGAGCAGTACTTC.

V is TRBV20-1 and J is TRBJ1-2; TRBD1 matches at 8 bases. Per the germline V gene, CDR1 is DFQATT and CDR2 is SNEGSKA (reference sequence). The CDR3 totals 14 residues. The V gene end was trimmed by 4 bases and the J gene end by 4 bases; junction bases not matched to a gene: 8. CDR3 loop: CSATVTTGAYGYTF. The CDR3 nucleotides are TGCAGTGCTACCGTGACGACAGGGGCCTATGGCTACACCTTC.

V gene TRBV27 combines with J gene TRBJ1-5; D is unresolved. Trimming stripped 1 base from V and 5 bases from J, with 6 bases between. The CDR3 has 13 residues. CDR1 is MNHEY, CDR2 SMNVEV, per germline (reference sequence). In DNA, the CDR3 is TGTGCCAGCAGTTTATTGCGCGATCAGCCCCAGCATTTT. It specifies CASSLLRDQPQHF.

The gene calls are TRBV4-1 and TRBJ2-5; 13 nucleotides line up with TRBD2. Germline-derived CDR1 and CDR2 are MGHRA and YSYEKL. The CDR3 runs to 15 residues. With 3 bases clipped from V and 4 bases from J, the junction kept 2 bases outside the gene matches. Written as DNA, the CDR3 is TGCGCCAGCAGCCAGACTAGCGGGAGGTTAGAGACCCAGTACTTC. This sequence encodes CASSQTSGRLETQYF.

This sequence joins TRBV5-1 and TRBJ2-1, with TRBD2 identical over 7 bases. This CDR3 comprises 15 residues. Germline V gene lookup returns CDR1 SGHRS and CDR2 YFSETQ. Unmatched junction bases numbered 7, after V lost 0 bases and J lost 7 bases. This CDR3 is CASSLAWRELNEQFF. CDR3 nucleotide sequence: TGCGCCAGCAGCTTGGCTTGGCGGGAGCTAAATGAGCAGTTCTTC.

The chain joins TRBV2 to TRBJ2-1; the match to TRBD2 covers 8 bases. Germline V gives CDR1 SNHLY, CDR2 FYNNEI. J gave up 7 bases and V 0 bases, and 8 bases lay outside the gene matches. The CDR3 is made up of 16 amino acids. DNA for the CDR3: TGTGCCAGCAGTGAAGCTCTCGCGGGAGGTGGTAATGAGCAGTTCTTC. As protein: CASSEALAGGGNEQFF.

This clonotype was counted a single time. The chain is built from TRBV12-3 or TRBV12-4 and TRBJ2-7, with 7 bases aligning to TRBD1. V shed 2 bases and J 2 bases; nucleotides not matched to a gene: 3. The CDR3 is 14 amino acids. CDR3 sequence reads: CASSLMGQTYEQYF. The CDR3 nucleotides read TGTGCCAGCAGTTTAATGGGACAGACCTACGAGCAGTACTTC.

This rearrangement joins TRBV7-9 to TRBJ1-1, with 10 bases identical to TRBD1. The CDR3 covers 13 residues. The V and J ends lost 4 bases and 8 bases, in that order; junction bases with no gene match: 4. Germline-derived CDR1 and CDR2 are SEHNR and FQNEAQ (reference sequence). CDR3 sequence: CASSSRQGAEAFF. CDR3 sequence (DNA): TGTGCCAGCAGCTCCCGACAGGGGGCAGAAGCTTTCTTT.

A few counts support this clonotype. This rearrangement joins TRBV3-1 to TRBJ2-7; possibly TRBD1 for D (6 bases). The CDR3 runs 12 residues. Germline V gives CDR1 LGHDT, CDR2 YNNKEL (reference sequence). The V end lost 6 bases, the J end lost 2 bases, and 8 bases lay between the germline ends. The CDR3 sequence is CASSHRAYEQYF. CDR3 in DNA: TGTGCCAGCAGTCACAGGGCCTACGAGCAGTACTTC.

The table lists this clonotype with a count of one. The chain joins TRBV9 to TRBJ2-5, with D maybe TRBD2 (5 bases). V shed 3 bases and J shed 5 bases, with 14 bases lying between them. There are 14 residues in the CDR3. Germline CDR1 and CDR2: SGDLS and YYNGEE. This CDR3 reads CASSAGLRLETQYF. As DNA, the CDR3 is TGTGCCAGCAGCGCCGGACTGCGGTTGGAGACCCAGTACTTC.

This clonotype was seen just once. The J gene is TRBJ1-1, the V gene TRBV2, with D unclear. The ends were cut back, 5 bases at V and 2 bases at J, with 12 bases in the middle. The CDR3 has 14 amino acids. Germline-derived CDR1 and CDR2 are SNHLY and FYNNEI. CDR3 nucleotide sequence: TGTGCCAGCAGTTATGAAGCGAGAAACACTGAAGCTTTCTTT. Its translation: CASSYEARNTEAFF.

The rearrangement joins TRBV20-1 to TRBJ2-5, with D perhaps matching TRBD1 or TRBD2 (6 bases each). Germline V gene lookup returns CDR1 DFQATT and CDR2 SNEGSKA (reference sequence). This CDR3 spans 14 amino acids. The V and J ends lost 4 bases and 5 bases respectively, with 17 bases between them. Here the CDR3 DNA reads TGCAGTGCTATCTTGGGGGAAGGGGGGGAGACCCAGTACTTC. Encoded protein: CSAILGEGGETQYF.

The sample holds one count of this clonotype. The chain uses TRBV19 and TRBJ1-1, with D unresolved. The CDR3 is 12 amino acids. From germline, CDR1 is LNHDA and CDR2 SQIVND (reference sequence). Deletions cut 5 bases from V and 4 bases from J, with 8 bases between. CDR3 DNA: TGTGCCAGTAGTGAACGTTCCACTGAAGCTTTCTTT. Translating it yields CASSERSTEAFF.

The CDR3 region is CASSQDQGGGLAANEQYF. CDR3 sequence (DNA): TGTGCCAGCAGCCAAGATCAGGGTGGGGGGCTAGCTGCTAACGAGCAGTACTTC. The gene calls are TRBV4-2 and TRBJ2-7; D tentatively reads TRBD1 or TRBD2 (6 bases each). The CDR3 runs 18 residues. The ends were cut back, 0 bases at V and 5 bases at J, with 23 bases in the middle. Germline V gives CDR1 LGHNA, CDR2 YNFKEQ.

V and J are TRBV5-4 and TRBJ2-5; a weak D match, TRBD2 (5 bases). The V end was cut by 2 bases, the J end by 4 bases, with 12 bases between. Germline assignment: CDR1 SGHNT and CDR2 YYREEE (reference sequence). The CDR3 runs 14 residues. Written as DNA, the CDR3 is TGTGCCAGCAGCTTCACTAGAGGTCCAGAGACCCAGTACTTC. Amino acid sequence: CASSFTRGPETQYF.

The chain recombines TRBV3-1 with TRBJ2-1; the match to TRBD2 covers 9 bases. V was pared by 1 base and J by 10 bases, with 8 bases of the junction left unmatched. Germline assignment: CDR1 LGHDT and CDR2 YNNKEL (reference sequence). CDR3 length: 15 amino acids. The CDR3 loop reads CASSQVAGGKGEQFF. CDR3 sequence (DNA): TGTGCCAGCAGCCAAGTGGCGGGAGGGAAGGGGGAGCAGTTCTTC.

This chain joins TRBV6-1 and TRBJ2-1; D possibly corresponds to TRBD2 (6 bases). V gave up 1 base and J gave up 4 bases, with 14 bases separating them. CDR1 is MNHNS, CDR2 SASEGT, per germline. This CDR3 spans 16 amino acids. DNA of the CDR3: TGTGCCAGCAGTGAAGAGTGGCGCGGGACTTACAATGAGCAGTTCTTC. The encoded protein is CASSEEWRGTYNEQFF.

The CDR3 region has the DNA TGTGCCACCAGCAGAGATGGTAGCCATAAGACCCAGTACTTC. Amino acids: CATSRDGSHKTQYF. V and J are TRBV15 and TRBJ2-5; D unclear. Germline V gene data show CDR1 as LNHNV and CDR2 as YYDKDF (reference sequence). CDR3 size: 14 residues. The ends were cut back, 0 bases at V and 6 bases at J, with 11 bases in the middle. Filled out from reference TRBV15 and TRBJ2-5, the complete variable domain reads DAMVIQNPRYQVTQFGKPVTLSCSQTLNHNVMYWYQQKSSQAPKLLFHYYDKDFNNEADTPDNFQSRRPNTSFCFLDIRSPGLGDTAMYLCATSRDGSHKTQYFGPGTRLLVL.

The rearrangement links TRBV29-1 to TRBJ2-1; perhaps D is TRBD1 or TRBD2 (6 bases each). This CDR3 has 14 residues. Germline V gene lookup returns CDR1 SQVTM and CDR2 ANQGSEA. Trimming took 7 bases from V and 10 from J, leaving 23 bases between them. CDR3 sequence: CSAGATAPGGEQFF. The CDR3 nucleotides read TGCAGCGCGGGGGCCACCGCCCCCGGCGGAGAGCAGTTCTTC.

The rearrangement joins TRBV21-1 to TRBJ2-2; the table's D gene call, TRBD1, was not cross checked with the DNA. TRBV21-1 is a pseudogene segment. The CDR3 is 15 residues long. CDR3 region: CASSKPGRNTGELFF. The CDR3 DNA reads TGTGCCAGCAGCAAGCCAGGGAGGAACACCGGGGAGCTGTTTTTT.

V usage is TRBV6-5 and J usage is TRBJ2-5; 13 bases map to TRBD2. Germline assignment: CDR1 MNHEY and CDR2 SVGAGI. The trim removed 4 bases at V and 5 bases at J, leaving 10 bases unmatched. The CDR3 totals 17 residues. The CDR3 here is CASSSGLAGFPGETQYF. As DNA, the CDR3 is TGTGCCAGCAGTTCGGGACTAGCGGGATTCCCGGGGGAGACCCAGTACTTC.

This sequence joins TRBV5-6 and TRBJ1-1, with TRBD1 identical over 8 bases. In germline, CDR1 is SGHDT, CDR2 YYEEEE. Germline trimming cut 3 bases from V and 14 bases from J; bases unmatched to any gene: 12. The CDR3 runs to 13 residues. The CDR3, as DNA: TGTGCCAGCAGCTCCGTAGGACAGGGATTGGACTTCTTT. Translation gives CASSSVGQGLDFF.